This T cell receptor (beta chain) came from a study of shared clonotypes between healthy human individuals. The sample holds a few counts of this clone. Its antigen is unidentified. Subsets obtained from CD4+ cells comprised CD45RA+ naive and CD45RA-negative memory cells. General study findings and limits: The sharing of approximately 5.1% of naive CD4 clonotypes was seen across a handful of donors. Generation probability values for non-shared clonotypes were lower than those for clonotypes shared by all four donors.

The table came from immunoSEQ multiplex PCR; TCRdb's copy has only in-frame clones and leaves some out. The sample holds a few million clones, more than 90% seen once. Sequencing was done on a sample of naive CD4+ T cells sorted from blood. The subset: CD45RA+ positively selected. The receptor's source is a man aged 18 to 29 in good health.

The DNA of the CDR3 is TGTGCCAGCAGCGTATCGGAACAAGAGACCCAGTACTTC. It specifies CASSVSEQETQYF. The V call is TRBV9, the J call TRBJ2-5; unclear D gene. V lost 1 base and J lost 2, with 6 bases in between. Germline V gives CDR1 SGDLS, CDR2 YYNGEE. This CDR3 has 13 residues.